This paragraph reports one T cell receptor (beta chain). Its antigen remains unknown. This CDR3 spans 12 amino acids. The V gene's germline CDR1 is DFQATT and CDR2 SNEGSKA (reference sequence). Trimming removed 8 bases at V and 6 bases at J, with 17 bases between. These data come from a study of blood T cells in healthy people across ages. Study-level findings and limits: There was a strong correlation between TCR beta diversity and naive T cell percentage. There was no known CMV status for donors, so expanded clonotype changes were possibly confounded.

Healthy Caucasians from Russia aged about 6 to 100 served as donors. Primers used in a second PCR of roughly 6 to 11 cycles were a sample-barcoded 5' primer and a J-beta primer mix. MiXCR was run by TCRdb on the 5' RACE reads, yielding one entry per CDR3 protein. Among about 670,000 distinct CDR3 sequences, over 40% were seen once, and the ten largest hold 25% to 30%. The chain recombines TRBV20-1 with TRBJ2-7; D is ambiguous. The receptor was isolated from an elderly man in good health. Sequenced material: blood. The CDR3 nucleotides read TGCAGTACAACCAGGCTCCCGTCCGAGCAGTACTTC. Its protein is CSTTRLPSEQYF.